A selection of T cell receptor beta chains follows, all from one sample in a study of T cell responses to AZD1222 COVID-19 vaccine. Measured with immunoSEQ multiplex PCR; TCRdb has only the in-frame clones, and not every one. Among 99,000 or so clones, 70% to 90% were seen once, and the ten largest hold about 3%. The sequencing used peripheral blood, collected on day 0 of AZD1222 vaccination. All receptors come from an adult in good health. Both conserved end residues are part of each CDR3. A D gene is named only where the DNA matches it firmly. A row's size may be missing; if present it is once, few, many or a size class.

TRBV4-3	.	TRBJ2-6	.	TGCGCCAGCAGCCAAGAACTATTTGGAAGGTCCTCTAGCTCTGGGGCCAACGTCCTGACTTTC	CASSQELFGRSSSSGANVLTF
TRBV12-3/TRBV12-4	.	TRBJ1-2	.	TGTGCCAGCAGTTTACCAGGGCACTATGGCTACACCTTC	CASSLPGHYGYTF
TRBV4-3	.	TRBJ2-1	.	TGCGCCAGCAGCCCCACTCAGCTAGCGAGGAATGAGCAGTTCTTC	CASSPTQLARNEQFF
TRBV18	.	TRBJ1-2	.	TGTGCCAGCTCACCAACGACCATCTGGGTGTCTGGCTACACCTTC	CASSPTTIWVSGYTF
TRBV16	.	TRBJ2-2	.	TGTGCCAGCAGCCAATTAGGACAGCCGAACACCGGGGAGCTGTTTTTT	CASSQLGQPNTGELFF
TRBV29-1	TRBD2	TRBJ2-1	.	TGCAGCGTTGACTCTAGCGGACTATACAATGAGCAGTTCTTC	CSVDSSGLYNEQFF
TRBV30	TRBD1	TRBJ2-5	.	TGTGCCTGGAACAGGGGTTACGGAGAGACCCAGTACTTC	CAWNRGYGETQYF
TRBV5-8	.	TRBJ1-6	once	TGTGCCAGCAGCCTCCTACCGGGTTCCGGGAGTTCACCCCTCCACTTT	CASSLLPGSGSSPLHF
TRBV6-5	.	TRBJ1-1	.	TGTGCCAGCAGTTACATCTTGAACACTGAAGCTTTCTTT	CASSYILNTEAFF
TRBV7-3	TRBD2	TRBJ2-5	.	TGTGCCAGCAGCCCCCACGCGGGGGGAAAAGAGACCCAGTACTTC	CASSPHAGGKETQYF
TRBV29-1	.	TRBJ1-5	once	TGCAGCGTTGTCCAAAGACCAGGCCAGCCCCAGCATTTT	CSVVQRPGQPQHF
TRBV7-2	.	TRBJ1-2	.	TGTGCCAGCAGCCCAGCGGGAGGAGACTATGGCTACACCTTC	CASSPAGGDYGYTF
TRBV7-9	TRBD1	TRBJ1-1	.	TGTGCCAGCAGCCCCTCGGGAAGGACAGGACGCCTCGGCTTT	CASSPSGRTGRLGF
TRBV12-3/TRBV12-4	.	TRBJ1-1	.	.	CASSFGTGITFF
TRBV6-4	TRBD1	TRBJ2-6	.	TGTGCCAGCAGTGACTCAGGGGGCGCTGGGGCCAACGTCCTGACTTTC	CASSDSGGAGANVLTF
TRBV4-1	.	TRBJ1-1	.	TGCGCCAGCAGCCAGATTCAGAAGAACACTGAAGCTTTCTTT	CASSQIQKNTEAFF
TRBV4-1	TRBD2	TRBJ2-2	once	TGCGCCAGCAGCCAAAGCGGGGGCTTCAACACCGGGGAGCTGTTTTTT	CASSQSGGFNTGELFF
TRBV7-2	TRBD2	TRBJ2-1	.	TGTGCCAGCAGCTCTTACCCCGGGGGGACGGGCTACAATGAGCAGTTCTTC	CASSSYPGGTGYNEQFF
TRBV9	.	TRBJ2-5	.	TGTGCCAGCAGCGCACAGGGGGGGCGAGAGACCCAGTACTTC	CASSAQGGRETQYF
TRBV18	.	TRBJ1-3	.	TGTGCCAGCTCACCAGAATCTTCTAAGACTGGAAACACCATATATTTT	CASSPESSKTGNTIYF
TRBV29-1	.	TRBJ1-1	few	TGCAGCGTTGAACCCCGGCAGGGTGTTTCGAACACTGAAGCTTTCTTT	CSVEPRQGVSNTEAFF
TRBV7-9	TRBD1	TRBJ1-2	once	TGTGCCAGCAGCTGGGACAGGGGTGGCTACACCTTC	CASSWDRGGYTF
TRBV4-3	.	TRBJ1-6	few	TGCGCCAGCAGCCCCCTTGTCGCCGTTCGTGGATCCCTTGGCTCACCCCTCCACTTT	CASSPLVAVRGSLGSPLHF
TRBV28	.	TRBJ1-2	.	TGTGCCAGCAGTCGAGGACAGAGCAACTATGGCTACACCTTC	CASSRGQSNYGYTF
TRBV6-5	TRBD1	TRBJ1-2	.	TGTGCCAGCAGTCCCCCCACAGGGGGTGGCTACACCTTC	CASSPPTGGGYTF